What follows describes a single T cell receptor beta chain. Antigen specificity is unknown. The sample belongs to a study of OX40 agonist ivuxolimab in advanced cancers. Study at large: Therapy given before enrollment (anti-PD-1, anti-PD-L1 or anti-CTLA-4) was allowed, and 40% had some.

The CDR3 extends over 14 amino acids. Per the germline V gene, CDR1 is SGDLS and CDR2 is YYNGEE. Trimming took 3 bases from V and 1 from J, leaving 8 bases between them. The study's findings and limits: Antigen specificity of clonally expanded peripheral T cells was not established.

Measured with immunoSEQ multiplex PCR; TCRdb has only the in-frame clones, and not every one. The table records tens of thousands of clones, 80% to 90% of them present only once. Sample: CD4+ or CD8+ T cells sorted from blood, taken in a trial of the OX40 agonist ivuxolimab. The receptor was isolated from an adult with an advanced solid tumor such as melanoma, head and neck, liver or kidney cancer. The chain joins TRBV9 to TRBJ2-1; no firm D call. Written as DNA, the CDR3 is TGTGCCAGCAGCGCTTCCACTTCCTACAATGAGCAGTTCTTC. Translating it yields CASSASTSYNEQFF.